The 25 T cell receptor beta chains below were found in one sample sequenced in a study of blood T cell repertoires in COVID-19. The protocol was immunoSEQ multiplex PCR, while the TCRdb copy is restricted to in-frame clones and leaves out a portion. Among 85,000 to 130,000 clones listed, about 86% were seen once. The sample taken for sequencing was peripheral blood. The receptors originated from a woman older than 75 with active or convalescent COVID-19.

The V and J genes are TRBV5-1 and TRBJ1-1, with D possibly matching TRBD1 (5 bases). The CDR3 length is 14 residues. Deletions cut 4 bases from V and 0 bases from J, with 10 bases between. In germline, CDR1 is SGHRS, CDR2 YFSETQ. The chain's CDR3 is CASSPQVMNTEAFF. CDR3 bases: TGCGCCAGCAGCCCACAGGTAATGAACACTGAAGCTTTCTTT.

The chain links TRBV11-1 to TRBJ2-1, with D perhaps TRBD2 (6 bases). The length of the CDR3 is 16 residues. In germline, CDR1 is SGHAT, CDR2 FQDESV (reference sequence). The V and J ends lost 4 bases and 9 bases respectively, with 22 bases between them. CDR3 sequence (DNA): TGTGCCAGCAGCTCGACGGGGGTCGGGTCTTCGGGTGAGCAGTTCTTC. Translating it yields CASSSTGVGSSGEQFF.

The chain is built from TRBV7-2 and TRBJ2-5; TRBD2 matches 8 bases. Losses at the gene ends were 3 bases for V and 5 bases for J; bases not matched to a gene: 5. Germline lookup yields CDR1 SGHTA and CDR2 FQGNSA. The CDR3 is made up of 14 amino acids. The CDR3 DNA follows: TGTGCCAGCAGCTTCAACGGGGGGGCCGAGACCCAGTACTTC. Translation: CASSFNGGAETQYF. The variable domain in full, with the rest retrieved from reference TRBV7-2 and TRBJ2-5, is GAGVSQSPSNKVTEKGKDVELRCDPISGHTALYWYRQSLGQGLEFLIYFQGNSAPDKSGLPSDRFSAERTGGSVSTLTIQRTQQEDSAVYLCASSFNGGAETQYFGPGTRLLVL.

This clone has a single count. The rearrangement links TRBV27 to TRBJ2-1; 8 bases map to TRBD2. V lost 6 bases, J lost 4 bases, and 8 bases stayed unmatched. Per the germline V gene, CDR1 is MNHEY and CDR2 is SMNVEV (reference sequence). The CDR3 runs to 15 residues. CDR3 in DNA: TGTGCCAGCAGAATAATTAGCGGGGCGTACAATGAGCAGTTCTTC. Translated: CASRIISGAYNEQFF.

V and J are TRBV2 and TRBJ2-3, with TRBD2 as a possible D gene (6 bases). Trimming removed 11 bases at V and 3 bases at J, with 21 bases between. Germline CDR1 and CDR2: SNHLY and FYNNEI. The CDR3 extends over 15 amino acids. As DNA, the CDR3 is TGTGCCGGCACCGAGGAGGGGATTGGGACAGATACGCAGTATTTT. Protein product: CAGTEEGIGTDTQYF.

The rearrangement uses TRBV7-2 and TRBJ2-5, with D tentatively TRBD2 (5 bases). CDR3 length: 16 amino acids. Per the germline V gene, CDR1 is SGHTA and CDR2 is FQGNSA. Trimming removed 4 bases at V and 5 bases at J, with 20 bases between. The chain's CDR3 is CASSSITGPSRETQYF. The CDR3 coding sequence is TGTGCCAGCAGCTCCATAACCGGGCCTAGCCGGGAGACCCAGTACTTC.

The gene calls are TRBV5-1 and TRBJ1-2, with D perhaps matching TRBD1 (5 bases). CDR1 is SGHRS and CDR2 is YFSETQ in the germline V gene. The CDR3 contains 12 residues. V lost 3 bases and J lost 8, with 11 bases in between. Here the CDR3 DNA reads TGCGCCAGCAGCTCCAATAGACAGGGCTACACCTTC. Amino acid sequence: CASSSNRQGYTF.

The chain combines TRBV5-4 with TRBJ2-2; the match to TRBD2 covers 8 bases. This CDR3 contains 16 residues. V lost 0 bases and J lost 4; bases outside the gene matches: 5. Germline V gives CDR1 SGHNT, CDR2 YYREEE (reference sequence). The CDR3 region is CASSLAGGPITGELFF. CDR3 sequence (DNA): TGTGCCAGCAGCTTGGCGGGGGGGCCGATCACCGGGGAGCTGTTTTTT.

In regard to this clone: Other nucleotide sequences in the sample specify the same CDR3. V and J are TRBV27 and TRBJ1-1; D gene unclear. The CDR3 sequence is 13 residues long. Trimming removed 0 bases from V and 1 base from J, with 3 bases in between. The V gene's germline CDR1 is MNHEY and CDR2 SMNVEV (reference sequence). CDR3: CASSLSRNTEAFF. CDR3 coding DNA: TGTGCCAGCAGTTTATCCCGGAACACTGAAGCTTTCTTT.

Here the CDR3 DNA reads TGTGCCAGTAGTATAGATCTCTCGGCGGTCTATGGCTACACCTTC. Translation gives CASSIDLSAVYGYTF. The J gene is TRBJ1-2, the V gene TRBV19; D is uncertain. The CDR3 totals 15 residues. Germline lookup yields CDR1 LNHDA and CDR2 SQIVND (reference sequence). Trimming took 0 bases from V and 4 from J, leaving 12 bases between them.

The chain employs TRBV6-6 and TRBJ1-1; no reliable D call. CDR1 and CDR2 from the germline V gene are MNHNY and SVGAGI (reference sequence). Deletions cut 2 bases from V and 6 bases from J, with 4 bases between. The length of the CDR3 is 11 residues. The CDR3 protein is CASSYEPEAFF. In nucleotides, the CDR3 is TGTGCCAGCAGTTACGAGCCTGAAGCTTTCTTT.

The chain has TRBV9 and TRBJ2-5; 8 nucleotides align to TRBD1. This CDR3 has 15 residues. V lost 3 bases, J lost 4 bases, and 8 bases stayed unmatched. Germline V lookup: CDR1 SGDLS, CDR2 YYNGEE. This CDR3 is CASSEGRGLRETQYF. The CDR3 nucleotides read TGTGCCAGCAGCGAAGGCAGGGGGCTCAGAGAGACCCAGTACTTC.

The chain couples TRBV7-9 to TRBJ1-1; a possible D gene is TRBD1 (6 bases). The germline CDR1 and CDR2 sequences are SEHNR and FQNEAQ (reference sequence). The CDR3 loop spans 16 amino acids. Between the trimmed V and J ends, which lost 4 bases and 1 base, there was a span of 16 bases. CDR3 loop: CASSYPLGDTNTEAFF. DNA for the CDR3: TGTGCCAGCAGCTACCCTCTCGGGGACACGAACACTGAAGCTTTCTTT.

CDR3 loop: CASSAAAGSYEQYF. CDR3 in DNA: TGTGCCAGTAGTGCAGCGGCCGGATCCTACGAGCAGTACTTC. The chain is built from TRBV19 and TRBJ2-7; maybe TRBD2 (5 bases). Per germline, CDR1 LNHDA and CDR2 SQIVND (reference sequence). The CDR3 has 14 residues. Between the trimmed V and J ends, which lost 5 bases and 1 base, there was a span of 12 bases.

This clone has just a few counts. The chain joins TRBV11-3 to TRBJ1-1; D possibly corresponds to TRBD1 (6 bases). The germline V gene has CDR1 SGHNT and CDR2 YENEEA. CDR3 length: 14 amino acids. The V and J ends lost 1 base and 5 bases respectively, with 11 bases between them. Here the CDR3 reads CASSLGSGETEAFF. CDR3 sequence (DNA): TGTGCCAGCAGCTTAGGGTCAGGGGAGACTGAAGCTTTCTTT.

The V call is TRBV28, the J call TRBJ2-5, with D perhaps matching TRBD2 (5 bases). CDR1 is MDHEN, CDR2 SYDVKM, per germline. V was trimmed by 3 bases and J by 4 bases, leaving 15 bases between them. The CDR3 extends over 15 amino acids. CDR3 DNA sequence: TGTGCCAGCAGTTTCCGGATACGGGCGGGAGAGACCCAGTACTTC. Translating it yields CASSFRIRAGETQYF.

This sequence joins TRBV6-5 and TRBJ1-2, with D maybe TRBD1 (5 bases). V was clipped by 2 bases and J by 2 bases, with 12 bases between them. CDR1 is MNHEY and CDR2 is SVGAGI in the germline V gene. The CDR3 is 15 residues long. The CDR3 DNA reads TGTGCCAGCAGTTACCGCAGGGCCAGCAACTATGGCTACACCTTC. It yields the protein CASSYRRASNYGYTF.

A word on this clone: The sample holds other DNA sequences that translate to the same CDR3. V gene TRBV18 combines with J gene TRBJ2-7; 11 bases are a match to TRBD2. CDR1 is KGHSH, CDR2 LQKENI, per germline. Losses at the gene ends were 3 bases for V and 3 bases for J; bases not matched to a gene: 1. The CDR3 totals 14 residues. For the CDR3, the DNA is TGTGCCAGCTCACCCGGGACTAGCGGCTACGAGCAGTACTTC. This codes for CASSPGTSGYEQYF.

This chain uses TRBV11-1 with TRBJ1-4; maybe TRBD1 (6 bases). The V and J ends lost 5 bases and 8 bases respectively, with 15 bases between them. Germline CDR1 and CDR2: SGHAT and FQDESV (reference sequence). The CDR3 has 14 amino acids. For the CDR3, the DNA is TGTGCCAGCAGCCGAGTTGGGGGCAACGAAAAACTGTTTTTT. Protein sequence: CASSRVGGNEKLFF.

The rearrangement joins TRBV5-6 to TRBJ2-3; 16 nucleotides match TRBD2. Unmatched junction bases numbered 3, after V lost 4 bases and J lost 4 bases. The CDR3 totals 16 residues. CDR1 is SGHDT, CDR2 YYEEEE, per germline. In nucleotides, the CDR3 is TGTGCCAGCAGCCAGGGACTAGCGGGAGGGCCAGATACGCAGTATTTT. Residues: CASSQGLAGGPDTQYF.

The rearrangement joins TRBV6-2 or TRBV6-3 to TRBJ1-2; D remains unclear. The CDR3 has 11 amino acids. Germline CDR1 MNHEY, CDR2 SVGEGT. The V end was cut by 2 bases, the J end by 5 bases, with 3 bases between. The CDR3 sequence: CASSYVYGYTF. The CDR3 DNA is TGTGCCAGCAGTTACGTATATGGCTACACCTTC.

This sequence joins TRBV3-1 (or the pseudogene TRBV3-2) and TRBJ1-2; D perhaps matches TRBD1 (6 bases). Germline V gene sequence: CDR1 LGHDT, CDR2 YNNKEL (reference sequence). With 2 bases removed from V and 4 bases from J, the gap between germline ends came to 14 bases. There are 15 residues in the CDR3. CDR3 nucleotide sequence: TGTGCCAGCAGCCAAAAAACAGGGCTAGCCTATGGCTACACCTTC. Its protein product is CASSQKTGLAYGYTF.

This clone was seen a single time. This chain connects TRBV12-5 to TRBJ1-1; possible D gene TRBD1, 6 bases. V dropped 1 base and J dropped 4 bases, with 19 bases sitting between them. This CDR3 is 17 amino acids long. The germline gives CDR1 LGHNT, CDR2 FRNRAP. CDR3: CASGLEHTGLRGTEAFF. CDR3 DNA: TGTGCTAGTGGTTTGGAGCACACAGGGTTACGGGGCACTGAAGCTTTCTTT.

The chain combines TRBV11-2 with TRBJ2-4; 7 bases are shared with TRBD1. The CDR3 is 14 residues long. Unmatched junction bases numbered 3, after V lost 2 bases and J lost 5 bases. Germline CDR1 and CDR2: SGHAT and FQNNGV. CDR3 in amino acids: CASSLRGGENIQYF. The CDR3 bases are TGTGCCAGCAGCTTAAGAGGGGGCGAAAACATTCAGTACTTC.

The J gene is TRBJ2-5, the V gene TRBV6-5; 12 bases are shared with TRBD2. This CDR3 has 14 amino acids. With V trimmed by 6 bases and J by 2 bases, 1 base remained unmatched. The germline gives CDR1 MNHEY, CDR2 SVGAGI. CDR3 nucleotide sequence: TGTGCCAGCAGAGGACTAGCGGGGCAAGAGACCCAGTACTTC. The encoded protein is CASRGLAGQETQYF.